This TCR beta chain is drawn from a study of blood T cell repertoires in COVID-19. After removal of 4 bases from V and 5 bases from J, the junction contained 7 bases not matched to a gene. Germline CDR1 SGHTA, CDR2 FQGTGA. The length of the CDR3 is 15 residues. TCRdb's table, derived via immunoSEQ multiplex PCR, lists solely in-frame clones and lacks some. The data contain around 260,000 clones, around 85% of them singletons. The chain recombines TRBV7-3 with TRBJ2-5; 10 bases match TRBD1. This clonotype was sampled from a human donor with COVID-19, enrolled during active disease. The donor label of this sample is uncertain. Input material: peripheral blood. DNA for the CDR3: TGTGCCAGCAGCTCTTATGGGACAGGGGAGGAGACCCAGTACTTC. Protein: CASSSYGTGEETQYF.